The 5 T cell receptor beta chains below were found in one sample sequenced in a study of OX40 agonist ivuxolimab in advanced cancers. Sequencing used immunoSEQ multiplex PCR; TCRdb keeps in-frame clones, though not all of them. The repertoire has fewer than 100,000 clones, 89% of them found once; the top ten carry 9% to 10%. The sample in question was CD4+ or CD8+ T cells sorted from blood, obtained in a trial of the OX40 agonist ivuxolimab. The receptors derive from an adult with an advanced solid tumor such as melanoma, head and neck, liver or kidney cancer.

The chain's CDR3 is CASRRAGGITDTQYF. CDR3 in DNA: TGTGCCAGCAGGCGAGCGGGAGGGATCACAGATACGCAGTATTTT. The chain recombines TRBV28 with TRBJ2-3, with TRBD2 matching 10 bases. CDR1 is MDHEN and CDR2 is SYDVKM in the germline V gene. CDR3 length equals 15 residues. Losses at the gene ends were 6 bases for V and 2 bases for J; bases not matched to a gene: 5.

The CDR3 DNA sequence: TGCGCCAGCAGCTTTAACCCGTCTGCCTACGAGCAGTACTTC. As protein: CASSFNPSAYEQYF. J is TRBJ2-7 and V is TRBV5-1, with D hard to call. CDR1 SGHRS and CDR2 YFSETQ come from the germline V gene. V dropped 2 bases and J dropped 2 bases, with 11 bases sitting between them. This CDR3 region has 14 residues.

V gene TRBV5-1 combines with J gene TRBJ2-1; 10 positions agree with TRBD2. Germline V lookup: CDR1 SGHRS, CDR2 YFSETQ. The CDR3 totals 13 residues. J was trimmed by 6 bases and V by 7 bases; bases with no gene match: 4. CDR3 in amino acids: CASPGTSVNEQFF. The CDR3 DNA follows: TGCGCCAGCCCCGGGACTAGCGTCAATGAGCAGTTCTTC.

A few counts support this clone. The chain links TRBV7-9 to TRBJ1-6; D ambiguous. V shed 2 bases and J shed 7 bases, with 6 bases lying between them. The CDR3 sequence is 13 residues long. CDR1 and CDR2 (germline): SEHNR, FQNEAQ (reference sequence). The chain's CDR3 is CASSLMDNSPLHF. The DNA for the CDR3 is TGTGCCAGCAGCTTAATGGACAATTCACCCCTCCACTTT.

The rearrangement uses TRBV5-1 and TRBJ2-5; tentatively, D is TRBD1 (7 bases). V lost 7 bases and J lost 1, with 14 bases in between. Germline V CDR1 and CDR2: SGHRS, YFSETQ. This CDR3 spans 14 amino acids. The CDR3 here is CASGQGGVQETQYF. The CDR3, as DNA: TGCGCCAGCGGCCAGGGGGGCGTCCAAGAGACCCAGTACTTC.